This passage covers 13 T cell receptor beta chains from one sample sequenced in a study of CD8 T cells in Susac syndrome. Reverse transcription of 0.5 to 1 ug RNA was performed with random hexamers. One entry per CDR3 protein, called by TCRdb with MiXCR from the immunoSEQ multiplex PCR reads. The top ten hold around 0.1% of the sample, which has about 180,000 distinct CDR3 sequences, approximately 93% seen once. Sequencing was performed on CD4+ T cells from PBMCs. Source of these receptors: a human donor with multiple sclerosis.

The chain's CDR3 is CASGPGQGGTEAFF. The CDR3 bases are TGCGCCAGCGGACCGGGACAGGGGGGAACTGAAGCTTTCTTT. The chain joins TRBV10-1 to TRBJ1-1; TRBD1 matches at 11 bases. V gave up 8 bases and J gave up 5 bases; unmatched junction bases: 7. Germline V lookup: CDR1 WNHNN, CDR2 SYGVQD (reference sequence). This CDR3 has 14 amino acids.

The genes are TRBV5-4 and TRBJ2-3; D is possibly TRBD2 (8 bases). The CDR3 contains 17 residues. CDR1 SGHNT and CDR2 YYREEE come from the germline V gene (reference sequence). Trimming removed 1 base at V and 4 bases at J, with 19 bases between. The CDR3 nucleotides are TGTGCCAGCAGCTTGAGGGGGCGGGGGGCTCTACCAGATACGCAGTATTTT. It translates to CASSLRGRGALPDTQYF.

The chain links TRBV28 to TRBJ1-2; tentative D call: TRBD1 (6 bases). The V gene lost 3 bases and the J gene lost 7 bases, with 6 bases spanning the gap. This CDR3 comprises 11 residues. Germline CDR1 and CDR2: MDHEN and SYDVKM. The CDR3 loop is CASSLGAGYTF. CDR3 nucleotide sequence: TGTGCCAGCAGTTTGGGGGCTGGCTACACCTTC.

This rearrangement joins TRBV20-1 to TRBJ2-3, with D possibly TRBD1 on 5 matching bases. Germline lookup yields CDR1 DFQATT and CDR2 SNEGSKA (reference sequence). Trimming took off 3 bases at V and 0 bases at J, with 16 bases between the two ends. The CDR3 is 16 residues long. CDR3 sequence (DNA): TGCAGTGCTAGCCCCCTATGGGGCGGTAGCACAGATACGCAGTATTTT. This codes for CSASPLWGGSTDTQYF.

This chain connects TRBV24-1 to TRBJ2-3; D possibly uses TRBD1 or TRBD2 (6 bases each). This CDR3 has 14 residues. Trimming took off 7 bases at V and 3 bases at J, with 13 bases between the two ends. The germline V gene has CDR1 KGHDR and CDR2 SFDVKD. In DNA form, the CDR3 reads TGTGCCACCAGCCCGGAGGGGGGTACAGATACGCAGTATTTT. Residues: CATSPEGGTDTQYF.

This rearrangement joins TRBV9 to TRBJ1-4; D is undetermined. Trimming took off 4 bases at V and 0 bases at J, with 16 bases between the two ends. The length of the CDR3 is 17 residues. Looked up from germline, CDR1 is SGDLS and CDR2 is YYNGEE. The DNA for the CDR3 is TGTGCCAGCAGCCCCCAGATCGGGGTGGCAACTAATGAAAAACTGTTTTTT. This codes for CASSPQIGVATNEKLFF. Full variable domain (rest looked up from reference TRBV9 and TRBJ1-4): DSGVTQTPKHLITATGQRVTLRCSPRSGDLSVYWYQQSLDQGLQFLIQYYNGEERAKGNILERFSAQQFPDLHSELNLSSLELGDSALYFCASSPQIGVATNEKLFFGSGTQLSVL.

CDR3 in amino acids: CASHPEEYNEQFF. DNA for the CDR3: TGTGCCAGCCATCCCGAGGAGTACAATGAGCAGTTCTTC. The V call is TRBV28, the J call TRBJ2-1; no clear D. The CDR3 extends over 13 amino acids. The germline V gene has CDR1 MDHEN and CDR2 SYDVKM. V lost 8 bases to trimming and J lost 4 bases, with 12 bases between them.

CDR3 DNA sequence: TGTGCCAGCAGCCTAGGCCCTCTGACCGGGGGTGAGCAGTTCTTC. It translates to CASSLGPLTGGEQFF. V is TRBV3-1 and J is TRBJ2-1; D might be TRBD2 (6 bases). There are 15 residues in the CDR3. Per the germline V gene, CDR1 is LGHDT and CDR2 is YNNKEL (reference sequence). V was clipped by 4 bases and J by 9 bases, with 19 bases between them.

This chain joins TRBV5-6 and TRBJ1-2; D is unclear. Germline values: CDR1 SGHDT, CDR2 YYEEEE. CDR3 length equals 11 residues. V was cut by 4 bases and J by 8 bases, with 9 bases left in between. The DNA of the CDR3 is TGTGCCAGCAGCCGCGAGGAAGGCTACACCTTC. Its protein is CASSREEGYTF.

This clonotype came up once. The chain couples TRBV6-6 to TRBJ2-1, with 9 bases aligning to TRBD2. The CDR3 is 14 amino acids. J was trimmed by 7 bases and V by 4 bases; bases with no gene match: 5. Germline V CDR1 and CDR2: MNHNY, SVGAGI (reference sequence). The CDR3 DNA reads as TGTGCCAGCAGTTGGGCGGGAGGGCTTAATGAGCAGTTCTTC. It encodes CASSWAGGLNEQFF.

The CDR3 coding sequence is TGTGCCAGCAGACGGACAGGGGCAGAGACCCAGTACTTC. This encodes CASRRTGAETQYF. The chain links TRBV6-5 to TRBJ2-5, with 9 bases that match TRBD1. This CDR3 contains 13 residues. The junction had 3 bases not matched to a gene; V was cut back by 6 bases and J by 4 bases. Germline values: CDR1 MNHEY, CDR2 SVGAGI.

DNA for the CDR3: TGTGCCTGGAGTAGGGGGTCCACAGATACGCAGTATTTT. It is translated as CAWSRGSTDTQYF. The chain carries TRBV30 and TRBJ2-3; TRBD1 might be the D (6 bases). The CDR3 is made up of 13 amino acids. CDR1 and CDR2 from the germline V gene are GTSNPN and SVGIG (reference sequence). Trimming stripped 2 bases from V and 2 bases from J, with 8 bases between. The variable domain in full, with the rest retrieved from reference TRBV30 and TRBJ2-3, is SQTIHQWPATLVQPVGSPLSLECTVEGTSNPNLYWYRQAAGRGLQLLFYSVGIGQISSEVPQNLSASRPQDRQFILSSKKLLLSDSGFYLCAWSRGSTDTQYFGPGTRLTVL.

The chain carries TRBV29-1 and TRBJ2-3; TRBD2 matches at 10 bases. Trimming cost V 4 bases and J 4 bases; bases outside gene matches: 5. The CDR3 has 14 amino acids. Germline CDR1 SQVTM, CDR2 ANQGSEA. DNA for the CDR3: TGCAGCGTTGGAGCGGGGGGGGTGTCAGATACGCAGTATTTT. Translated: CSVGAGGVSDTQYF.